Below are 28 T cell receptor beta chains sequenced from a single sample in a study of HIV-infected patients and healthy controls (TCRdb year 2014). Whole blood was used without cell fractionation, so the repertoire reflected all unsorted peripheral T cells. The library was obtained by 5' RACE. TCRdb records Illumina MiSeq as the sequencer. SuperScript III was used to reverse transcribe 500 ng RNA with primers targeting the alpha and beta constant regions. Separate alpha and beta chain libraries were made by chain-specific third strand synthesis with multiplexing indices. The public reads were quality trimmed at Q25 with fastp and then assembled into clones with MiXCR by TCRdb, keeping productive beta chains. When rows share a CDR3 protein, they turn into one entry using the most common DNA and genes. The sample table lists some 20,000 distinct CDR3 sequences, roughly 9% of them with a count of one. The ten largest clones capture roughly 7.1% of the sample.

Sequencing was performed on blood. These receptors were collected from an adult in good health.

This clonotype qualifies as medium-sized. V gene TRBV28 combines with J gene TRBJ2-7; no reliable D call. The CDR3 covers 11 residues. V was cut by 6 bases and J by 3 bases, with 6 bases left in between. CDR1 and CDR2 (germline): MDHEN, SYDVKM. CDR3 bases: TGTGCCAGCAGCGTCCGCTACGAGCAGTACTTC. Translating it yields CASSVRYEQYF.

The J gene is TRBJ2-1, the V gene TRBV7-2, with 8 nucleotides matching TRBD2. The CDR3 consists of 17 residues. The germline gives CDR1 SGHTA, CDR2 FQGNSA. The V and J ends lost 0 bases and 4 bases, in that order; junction bases with no gene match: 8. CDR3 sequence: CASSLAQSAGGYNEQFF. The CDR3 DNA reads TGTGCCAGCAGCTTAGCTCAGAGCGCGGGAGGATACAATGAGCAGTTCTTC.

At least ten counts were recorded for this clonotype. This sequence joins TRBV4-2 and TRBJ2-7, with a tentative D call TRBD2 (5 bases). CDR1 and CDR2 from the germline V gene are LGHNA and YNFKEQ. This CDR3 contains 14 residues. The V end lost 1 base, the J end lost 5 bases, and 12 bases lay between the germline ends. The CDR3 protein is CASSQGAGIDEQYF. CDR3 DNA sequence: TGTGCCAGCAGCCAAGGGGCGGGCATCGACGAGCAGTACTTC.

This clonotype was recorded many times. The V gene is TRBV6-2 or TRBV6-3, the J gene TRBJ2-7, with D tentatively TRBD1 or TRBD2 (5 bases each). There are 13 residues in the CDR3. The V end lost 7 bases, the J end lost 2 bases, and 12 bases lay between the germline ends. CDR1 is MNHEY, CDR2 SVGEGT, per germline. The CDR3 here is CASKRDGTYEQYF. CDR3 nucleotides: TGTGCCAGCAAAAGGGACGGCACCTACGAGCAGTACTTC.

This clonotype was counted at least ten times. This chain links TRBV3-1 with TRBJ1-1; D remains unclear. The CDR3 is 12 residues long. Trimming took off 1 base at V and 7 bases at J, with 7 bases between the two ends. Germline loops: CDR1 LGHDT, CDR2 YNNKEL (reference sequence). CDR3 region: CASSQVPSEAFF. As DNA, the CDR3 is TGTGCCAGCAGCCAAGTTCCCAGTGAAGCTTTCTTT.

This clonotype was recorded at least ten times. The chain has TRBV29-1 and TRBJ2-6, with D tentatively TRBD1 (5 bases). This CDR3 is 15 amino acids long. V was clipped by 5 bases and J by 2 bases, with 13 bases between them. CDR1 and CDR2 from the germline V gene are SQVTM and ANQGSEA. CDR3 nucleotide sequence: TGCAGCGTTTATACCCCAGGGCCTGGGGCCAACGTCCTGACTTTC. Protein product: CSVYTPGPGANVLTF.

In its sample, this clonotype was seen many times. The gene calls are TRBV5-1 and TRBJ2-3; weak D call: TRBD1 (5 bases). This CDR3 is built from 13 residues. Trimming took off 4 bases at V and 2 bases at J, with 8 bases between the two ends. The germline CDR1 and CDR2 sequences are SGHRS and YFSETQ. The CDR3 loop is CASSAGYTDTQYF. The CDR3 DNA follows: TGCGCCAGCAGCGCAGGGTACACAGATACGCAGTATTTT.

This clonotype has a count of ten or more. This chain joins TRBV6-1 and TRBJ2-2; D possibly corresponds to TRBD2 (6 bases). Deletions cut 6 bases from V and 7 bases from J, with 15 bases between. The CDR3 extends over 14 amino acids. In germline, CDR1 is MNHNS, CDR2 SASEGT. The DNA of the CDR3 is TGTGCCAGCAGCCAACGACTAGGCGGCGGGGAGCTGTTTTTT. Amino acid sequence: CASSQRLGGGELFF.

This clonotype is labeled medium-sized. CDR3 sequence reads: CASSYGGGTSSTDTQYF. In DNA, the CDR3 is TGTGCCAGCAGTTACGGGGGAGGGACATCTAGCACAGATACGCAGTATTTT. The V and J genes are TRBV6-6 and TRBJ2-3; tentatively, D is TRBD2 (7 bases). V lost 2 bases, J lost 0 bases, and 15 bases lay in between. CDR3 size: 17 residues. The germline V gene has CDR1 MNHNY and CDR2 SVGAGI (reference sequence).

This clonotype has more than one count but fewer than ten. This chain connects TRBV3-1 to TRBJ1-1, with D unclear. The V gene lost 1 base and the J gene lost 5 bases, with 8 bases spanning the gap. Germline V lookup: CDR1 LGHDT, CDR2 YNNKEL (reference sequence). The length of the CDR3 is 13 residues. The CDR3 region has the DNA TGTGCCAGCAGCCAAGCAAGGGATACTGAAGCTTTCTTT. Residues: CASSQARDTEAFF.

Sample share makes this clonotype medium-sized. This sequence joins TRBV20-1 and TRBJ2-1; 13 bases map to TRBD2. The trim removed 5 bases at V and 1 base at J, leaving 2 bases unmatched. This CDR3 is built from 15 residues. CDR1 DFQATT and CDR2 SNEGSKA come from the germline V gene (reference sequence). The CDR3 loop reads CSAWTSGSSYNEQFF. CDR3 nucleotides: TGCAGTGCTTGGACTAGCGGGAGTTCCTACAATGAGCAGTTCTTC.

This clonotype is labeled as medium-sized. The chain employs TRBV20-1 and TRBJ1-1, with unresolved D. The CDR3 contains 9 residues. V was shortened by 6 bases and J by 10 bases, with 9 bases between the two germline ends. The germline CDR1 and CDR2 sequences are DFQATT and SNEGSKA (reference sequence). Written as DNA, the CDR3 is TGCAGTGCGGGCCGCGCAGCTTTCTTT. Amino acid sequence: CSAGRAAFF.

The chain employs TRBV9 and TRBJ2-1; D is undetermined. Germline V lookup: CDR1 SGDLS, CDR2 YYNGEE. V dropped 0 bases and J dropped 7 bases, with 5 bases sitting between them. This CDR3 is built from 12 residues. The CDR3, as DNA: TGTGCCAGCAGCGTAGGTTGGAATGAGCAGTTCTTC. Amino acid sequence: CASSVGWNEQFF.

This clonotype came up a few times. The chain uses TRBV7-2 and TRBJ1-2; no firm D call. Trimming shortened V by 3 bases and J by 6 bases, and 14 bases separated the two germline ends. The CDR3 is made up of 14 amino acids. The germline gives CDR1 SGHTA, CDR2 FQGNSA. Here the CDR3 reads CASSFPQVENGYTF. In nucleotides, the CDR3 is TGTGCCAGCAGCTTTCCTCAGGTAGAAAATGGCTACACCTTC.

This clonotype was recorded at least ten times. CDR3 in DNA: TGTGCCACCCTTTACCAGCAGTACTTC. It yields the protein CATLYQQYF. The chain couples TRBV7-4 to TRBJ2-7; D is uncertain. V dropped 10 bases and J dropped 8 bases, with 9 bases sitting between them. The germline CDR1 and CDR2 sequences are SGHVT and SQSDAQ. The CDR3 contains 9 residues. The full variable domain, completed using reference TRBV7-4 and TRBJ2-7, is GAGVSQSPRYKVAKRGRDVALRCDSISGHVTLYWYRQTLGQGSEVLTYSQSDAQRDKSGRPSGRFSAERPERSVSTLKIQRTEQGDSAVYLCATLYQQYFGPGTRLTVT.

This clonotype was detected ten times or more. V is TRBV28 and J is TRBJ1-6; 7 bases map to TRBD1. Per germline, CDR1 MDHEN and CDR2 SYDVKM. CDR3 length: 15 residues. Trimming at V came to 2 bases and at J to 7 bases, leaving 5 bases not matched to a gene. The CDR3 is CASSLTGEANSPLHF. The CDR3 coding sequence is TGTGCCAGCAGTTTAACAGGGGAGGCGAATTCACCCCTCCACTTT.

This clonotype counts as medium-sized. The V and J genes are TRBV7-2 and TRBJ2-4; 8 nucleotides agree with TRBD1. The CDR3 sequence is 20 residues long. The V and J ends lost 2 bases and 1 base, in that order; junction bases with no gene match: 16. Per the germline V gene, CDR1 is SGHTA and CDR2 is FQGNSA. This CDR3 is CASSLISPIDRGLAKNIQYF. In DNA, the CDR3 is TGTGCCAGCAGCTTAATATCACCGATTGACAGGGGTCTGGCCAAAAACATTCAGTACTTC. Variable domain in full (rest from reference TRBV7-2 and TRBJ2-4): GAGVSQSPSNKVTEKGKDVELRCDPISGHTALYWYRQSLGQGLEFLIYFQGNSAPDKSGLPSDRFSAERTGGSVSTLTIQRTQQEDSAVYLCASSLISPIDRGLAKNIQYFGAGTRLSVL.

Ten or more counts support this clonotype. The rearrangement joins TRBV20-1 to TRBJ2-1; 9 bases line up with TRBD2. Germline CDR1 and CDR2: DFQATT and SNEGSKA (reference sequence). The J segment lost 14 bases and the V segment lost 3 bases, leaving 8 bases of the junction unmatched. CDR3 length: 12 residues. CDR3 sequence (DNA): TGCAGTGCTAGTTTTTCGGCGGGAGGGGAGTTCTTC. This translates into CSASFSAGGEFF.

At least ten counts were recorded for this clonotype. This rearrangement joins TRBV6-1 to TRBJ2-3; 10 nucleotides line up with TRBD1. CDR1 is MNHNS and CDR2 is SASEGT in the germline V gene. Trimming removed 3 bases from V and 5 bases from J; junction bases left unmatched: 11. The CDR3 spans 17 residues. The CDR3 sequence is CASSEELPGQGKDTQYF. The CDR3 bases are TGTGCCAGCAGTGAGGAACTTCCGGGACAGGGGAAAGATACGCAGTATTTT.

This clonotype ranks as medium-sized. This chain connects TRBV10-2 to TRBJ2-7, with D perhaps TRBD2 (6 bases). The V gene lost 7 bases and the J gene lost 1 base, with 8 bases spanning the gap. Germline CDR1 is WSHSY and CDR2 is SAAADI. The CDR3 consists of 12 residues. The CDR3 spells CASNRGSYEQYF. Written as DNA, the CDR3 is TGCGCCAGCAACCGGGGGTCCTACGAGCAGTACTTC.

The rearrangement links TRBV10-3 to TRBJ1-1; D uncertain. This CDR3 region has 14 residues. The V and J ends lost 9 bases and 1 base respectively, with 15 bases between them. Looked up from germline, CDR1 is ENHRY and CDR2 is SYGVKD. CDR3 sequence: CAIRAEGSNTEAFF. CDR3 sequence (DNA): TGTGCCATAAGGGCGGAGGGTTCGAACACTGAAGCTTTCTTT.

This clonotype is medium-sized in the sample. The chain uses TRBV20-1 and TRBJ2-3; a possible D gene is TRBD2 (6 bases). CDR3 length: 17 amino acids. The germline V gene encodes CDR1 DFQATT and CDR2 SNEGSKA (reference sequence). The V end was cut by 2 bases, the J end by 1 base, with 19 bases between. Written as DNA, the CDR3 is TGCAGTGCTAGACAGTTGGTAGCGGAGAAGGGCACAGATACGCAGTATTTT. Its translation: CSARQLVAEKGTDTQYF.

This clonotype was recorded a few times. The chain employs TRBV10-3 and TRBJ2-7; possibly TRBD1 or TRBD2 for D (5 bases each). The germline CDR1 and CDR2 sequences are ENHRY and SYGVKD. This CDR3 contains 16 residues. Deletions cut 3 bases from V and 2 bases from J, with 17 bases between. The chain's CDR3 is CAISDFGTTDPYEQYF. As DNA, the CDR3 is TGTGCCATCAGTGACTTCGGGACCACCGATCCCTACGAGCAGTACTTC.

By share, this clonotype counts as medium-sized (0.01 to 0.1%). The genes are TRBV5-1 and TRBJ2-3, with 8 positions matching TRBD1. Trimming cost V 7 bases and J 2 bases; bases outside gene matches: 9. The germline CDR1 and CDR2 sequences are SGHRS and YFSETQ. CDR3 length equals 15 residues. The DNA for the CDR3 is TGCGCCAGCGCGACAGGGGATATCATCACAGATACGCAGTATTTT. It yields the protein CASATGDIITDTQYF.

This clonotype is classed as medium-sized. The chain carries TRBV3-1 and TRBJ2-3, with D possibly TRBD2 on 6 matching bases. CDR3 length equals 19 residues. Germline V lookup: CDR1 LGHDT, CDR2 YNNKEL (reference sequence). V lost 1 base and J lost 2, with 22 bases in between. Here the CDR3 DNA reads TGTGCCAGCAGCCAAGTAAACCTGAACGGGAGCTCGGACACAGATACGCAGTATTTT. This gives the protein CASSQVNLNGSSDTDTQYF.

This clonotype came up many times. The genes are TRBV19 and TRBJ1-2; D is undetermined. Trimming pared 6 bases from V and 8 bases from J, leaving 16 bases between. Germline loops: CDR1 LNHDA, CDR2 SQIVND (reference sequence). The CDR3 contains 13 residues. CDR3: CASSFRPTDGYTF. The CDR3 DNA follows: TGTGCCAGTAGCTTCAGACCCACGGACGGCTACACCTTC.

This clonotype qualifies as medium-sized. The V call is TRBV6-6, the J call TRBJ2-3; TRBD2 agrees at 9 bases. This CDR3 is built from 15 residues. The germline V gene encodes CDR1 MNHNY and CDR2 SVGAGI (reference sequence). Trimming at V came to 4 bases and at J to 1 base, leaving 3 bases not matched to a gene. DNA of the CDR3: TGTGCCAGCAGTTCCCCTAGCGGGGGCACAGATACGCAGTATTTT. As protein: CASSSPSGGTDTQYF.

This clonotype was counted only a few times. The chain employs TRBV12-3 or TRBV12-4 and TRBJ2-5; D ambiguous. The CDR3 has 13 amino acids. Between the trimmed V and J ends, which lost 1 base and 5 bases, there was a span of 8 bases. CDR3 sequence reads: CASSLDRSETQYF. The CDR3 bases are TGTGCCAGCAGTTTAGACAGATCCGAGACCCAGTACTTC.